This record covers a single T cell receptor (beta chain). Germline V gene lookup returns CDR1 SGHVS and CDR2 FQNEAQ. The CDR3 is 17 residues long. Trimming cost V 5 bases and J 1 base; bases outside gene matches: 9. This entry comes from a study of OX40 agonist ivuxolimab in advanced cancers. Study details: Patient treatment consisted of intravenous ivuxolimab administration every 2 weeks at 0.01 to 10 mg/kg.

This table comes from immunoSEQ multiplex PCR, and its TCRdb copy is limited to in-frame clones, with some not included. Here the sample spans tens of thousands of clones, approximately 85% being singletons. The sample was CD4+ or CD8+ T cells sorted from blood, taken in a trial of the OX40 agonist ivuxolimab. The chain uses TRBV7-8 and TRBJ1-5, with 9 bases lining up with TRBD1. The TCR comes from an adult with an advanced solid tumor such as melanoma, head and neck, liver or kidney cancer. This CDR3 reads CASSPTRDRESNQPQHF. Written as DNA, the CDR3 is TGTGCCAGCAGCCCAACCCGGGACAGGGAGAGCAATCAGCCCCAGCATTTT.